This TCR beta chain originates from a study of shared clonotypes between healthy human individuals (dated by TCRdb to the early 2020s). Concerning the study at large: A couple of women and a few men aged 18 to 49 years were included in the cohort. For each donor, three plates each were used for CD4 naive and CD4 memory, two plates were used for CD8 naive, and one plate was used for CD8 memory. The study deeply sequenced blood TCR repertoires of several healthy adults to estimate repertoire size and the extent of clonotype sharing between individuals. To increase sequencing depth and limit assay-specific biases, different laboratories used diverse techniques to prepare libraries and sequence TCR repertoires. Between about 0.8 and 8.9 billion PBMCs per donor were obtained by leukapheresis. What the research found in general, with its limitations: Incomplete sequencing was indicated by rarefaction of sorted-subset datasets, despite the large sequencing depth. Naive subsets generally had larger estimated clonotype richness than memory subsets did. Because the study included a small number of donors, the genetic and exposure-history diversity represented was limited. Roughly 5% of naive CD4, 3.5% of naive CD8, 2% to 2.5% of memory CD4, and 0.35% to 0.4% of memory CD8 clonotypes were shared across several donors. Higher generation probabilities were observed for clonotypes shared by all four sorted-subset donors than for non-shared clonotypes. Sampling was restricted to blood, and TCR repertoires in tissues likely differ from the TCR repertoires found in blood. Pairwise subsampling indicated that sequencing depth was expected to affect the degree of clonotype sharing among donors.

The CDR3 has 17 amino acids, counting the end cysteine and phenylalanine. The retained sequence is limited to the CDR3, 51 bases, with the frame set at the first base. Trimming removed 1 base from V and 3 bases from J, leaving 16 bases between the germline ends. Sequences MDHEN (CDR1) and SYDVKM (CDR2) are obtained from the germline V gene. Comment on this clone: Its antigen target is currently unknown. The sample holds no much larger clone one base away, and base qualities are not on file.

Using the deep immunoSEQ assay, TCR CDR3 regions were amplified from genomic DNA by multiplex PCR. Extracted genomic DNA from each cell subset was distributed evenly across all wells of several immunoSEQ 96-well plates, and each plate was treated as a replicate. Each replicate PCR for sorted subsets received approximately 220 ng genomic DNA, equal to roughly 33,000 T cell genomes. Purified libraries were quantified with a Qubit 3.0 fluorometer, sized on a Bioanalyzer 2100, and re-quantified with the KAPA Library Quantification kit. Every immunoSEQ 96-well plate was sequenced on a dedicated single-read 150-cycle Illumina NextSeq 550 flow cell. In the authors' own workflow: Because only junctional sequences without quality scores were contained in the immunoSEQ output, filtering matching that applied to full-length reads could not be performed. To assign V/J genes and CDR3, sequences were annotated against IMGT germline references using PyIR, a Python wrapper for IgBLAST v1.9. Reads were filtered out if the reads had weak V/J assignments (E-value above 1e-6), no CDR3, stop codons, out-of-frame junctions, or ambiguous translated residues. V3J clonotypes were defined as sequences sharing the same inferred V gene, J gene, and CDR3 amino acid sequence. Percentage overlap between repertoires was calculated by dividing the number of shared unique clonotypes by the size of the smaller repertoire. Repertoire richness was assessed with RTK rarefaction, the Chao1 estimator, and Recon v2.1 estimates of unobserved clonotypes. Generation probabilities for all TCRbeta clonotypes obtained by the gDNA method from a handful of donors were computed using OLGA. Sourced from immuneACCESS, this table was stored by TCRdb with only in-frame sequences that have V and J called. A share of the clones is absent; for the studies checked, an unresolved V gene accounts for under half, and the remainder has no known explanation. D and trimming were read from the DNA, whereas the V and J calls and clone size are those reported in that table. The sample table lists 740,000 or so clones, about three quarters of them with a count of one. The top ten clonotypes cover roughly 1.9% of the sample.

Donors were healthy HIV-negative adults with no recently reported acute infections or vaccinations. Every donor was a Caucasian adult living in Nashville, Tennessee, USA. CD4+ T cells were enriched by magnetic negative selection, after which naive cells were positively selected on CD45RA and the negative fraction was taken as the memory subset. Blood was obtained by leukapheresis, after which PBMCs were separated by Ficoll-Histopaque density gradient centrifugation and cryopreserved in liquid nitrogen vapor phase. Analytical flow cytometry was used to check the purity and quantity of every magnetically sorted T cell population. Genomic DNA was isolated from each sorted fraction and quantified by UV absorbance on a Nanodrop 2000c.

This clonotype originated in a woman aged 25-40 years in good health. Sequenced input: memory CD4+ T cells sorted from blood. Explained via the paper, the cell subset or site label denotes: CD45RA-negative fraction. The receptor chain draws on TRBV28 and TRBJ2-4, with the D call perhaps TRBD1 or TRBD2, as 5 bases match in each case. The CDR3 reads CASSLFNVRGVKNIQYF. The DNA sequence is TGTGCCAGCAGTTTATTTAACGTGAGGGGTGTCAAAAACATTCAGTACTTC.